Following are 22 T cell receptor beta chains from one sample sequenced in a study of vaccination and CD4 T cells after COVID-19. At the Johns Hopkins FTIC core, DNA taken from cultured CD4+ T cells was sequenced by way of the Oncomine TCR Beta short-read assay. MiXCR was run by TCRdb on the PCR reads, yielding one entry per CDR3 protein. This sample has under 15,000 distinct CDR3 sequences, with less than 75% found just once. Their specific antigens are unknown. Documented treatment: 10-day PBMC culture with coronavirus spike peptide pools or control peptides (ViraFEST assay). Sequencing used CD4+ T cells from blood, cultured in vitro. These receptors were collected from a human donor who had recovered from COVID-19.

CDR3 region: CASSAGLAGVGVYTQYF. The CDR3 coding sequence is TGTGCCAGCAGCGCGGGACTAGCGGGAGTGGGCGTGTATACGCAGTATTTT. J is TRBJ2-3 and V is TRBV27, with 14 bases that match TRBD2. There are 17 residues in the CDR3. CDR1 and CDR2 from the germline V gene are MNHEY and SMNVEV (reference sequence). With 6 bases clipped from V and 7 bases from J, the junction kept 12 bases outside the gene matches.

The chain couples TRBV20-1 to TRBJ2-3; TRBD2 matches 11 bases. Trimming removed 4 bases from V and 3 bases from J; junction bases left unmatched: 3. The CDR3 consists of 14 residues. Germline V lookup: CDR1 DFQATT, CDR2 SNEGSKA (reference sequence). Written as DNA, the CDR3 is TGCAGTGCTACCCGGACTAGCGGGACAGATACGCAGTATTTT. This codes for CSATRTSGTDTQYF.

The chain uses TRBV19 and TRBJ2-5, with 7 bases identical to TRBD2. The CDR3 runs 14 residues. From germline, CDR1 is LNHDA and CDR2 SQIVND (reference sequence). Trimming at V came to 7 bases and at J to 5 bases, leaving 10 bases not matched to a gene. In DNA form, the CDR3 reads TGTGCCAGTATGTCTCGAGGGACTATGGAGACCCAGTACTTC. As protein: CASMSRGTMETQYF.

This clonotype appeared a few times. The chain carries TRBV4-1 and TRBJ1-3; D is undetermined. Germline CDR1 reads MGHRA; CDR2 reads YSYEKL. The CDR3 length is 17 residues. Deletions cut 0 bases from V and 0 bases from J, with 12 bases between. Here the CDR3 reads CASSQEPSGPSGNTIYF. DNA of the CDR3: TGCGCCAGCAGCCAAGAACCCTCGGGTCCCTCTGGAAACACCATATATTTT.

This clonotype is medium-sized. The chain employs TRBV6-1 and TRBJ2-7, with D perhaps being TRBD1 or TRBD2 (5 bases each). The germline gives CDR1 MNHNS, CDR2 SASEGT. This CDR3 contains 13 residues. Trimming took off 5 bases at V and 10 bases at J, with 18 bases between the two ends. The CDR3 sequence: CASSRSRDGDQYF. The CDR3 nucleotides are TGTGCCAGCAGTCGTTCCAGGGACGGGGATCAGTACTTC.

The chain joins TRBV7-9 to TRBJ2-3, with D tentatively TRBD2 (6 bases). Trimming took off 5 bases at V and 0 bases at J, with 9 bases between the two ends. The CDR3 has 14 residues. CDR1 and CDR2 from the germline V gene are SEHNR and FQNEAQ (reference sequence). CDR3 sequence (DNA): TGTGCCAGCAGCCCCAGCGGGAGCACAGATACGCAGTATTTT. It encodes CASSPSGSTDTQYF.

This clonotype came up once. The chain joins TRBV5-1 to TRBJ1-4; D may be TRBD1 (6 bases). The CDR3 covers 14 residues. Germline V lookup: CDR1 SGHRS, CDR2 YFSETQ. The V gene lost 5 bases and the J gene lost 3 bases, with 11 bases spanning the gap. As DNA, the CDR3 is TGCGCCAGCAGAAAAGGGGGATCTAATGAAAAACTGTTTTTT. Its translation: CASRKGGSNEKLFF.

The genes are TRBV15 and TRBJ2-1, with TRBD2 matching 10 bases. The CDR3 spans 17 residues. After removal of 3 bases from V and 6 bases from J, the junction contained 11 bases not matched to a gene. CDR1 and CDR2 from the germline V gene are LNHNV and YYDKDF (reference sequence). CDR3 sequence: CATSRDLSGRTRNEQFF. DNA of the CDR3: TGTGCCACCAGCAGGGACCTTAGCGGGAGGACCCGCAATGAGCAGTTCTTC.

This clonotype came up a few times. The V gene is TRBV20-1, the J gene TRBJ1-5; the D gene is possibly TRBD1 (6 bases). V was trimmed by 6 bases and J by 5 bases, leaving 17 bases between them. Germline CDR1 and CDR2: DFQATT and SNEGSKA (reference sequence). The CDR3 extends over 14 amino acids. CDR3 residues: CSATVPGVDQPQHF. The CDR3 nucleotides read TGCAGTGCCACTGTACCAGGGGTCGATCAGCCCCAGCATTTT.

This clonotype was observed once. The V gene is TRBV24-1, the J gene TRBJ2-2, with 7 bases that match TRBD1. From germline, CDR1 is KGHDR and CDR2 SFDVKD. CDR3 length: 14 residues. The junction had 8 bases not matched to a gene; V was cut back by 4 bases and J by 10 bases. CDR3 coding DNA: TGTGCCACCAGTGACCCTACAGGGGCCGCGGAGCTGTTTTTT. Translating it yields CATSDPTGAAELFF.

The rearrangement links TRBV6-5 to TRBJ1-2, with a possible D match to TRBD1 (5 bases). Germline values: CDR1 MNHEY, CDR2 SVGAGI. V shed 2 bases and J shed 0 bases, with 13 bases lying between them. The CDR3 spans 16 residues. This CDR3 reads CASSYAGGPSNYGYTF. The CDR3 nucleotides are TGTGCCAGCAGTTACGCTGGGGGACCTTCTAACTATGGCTACACCTTC.

This rearrangement joins TRBV20-1 to TRBJ2-2; 12 bases are shared with TRBD2. This CDR3 comprises 17 residues. J gave up 5 bases and V 3 bases, and 10 bases lay outside the gene matches. The germline V gene has CDR1 DFQATT and CDR2 SNEGSKA (reference sequence). CDR3 nucleotide sequence: TGCAGTGCTAGGGGAACCCGACTAGCGGGAGAGACCGGGGAGCTGTTTTTT. It translates to CSARGTRLAGETGELFF.

This clonotype was seen only a few times. The J gene is TRBJ1-1, the V gene TRBV28; TRBD1 agrees at 8 bases. CDR1 is MDHEN and CDR2 is SYDVKM in the germline V gene. V shed 6 bases and J 0 bases; nucleotides not matched to a gene: 3. This CDR3 is 14 amino acids long. In DNA form, the CDR3 reads TGTGCCAGCAGGACAGGGGATTTGAACACTGAAGCTTTCTTT. Its translation: CASRTGDLNTEAFF.

This clonotype showed up just a few times. This chain joins TRBV20-1 and TRBJ1-1; no clear D. The CDR3 is made up of 17 amino acids. Germline V gene sequence: CDR1 DFQATT, CDR2 SNEGSKA (reference sequence). V was shortened by 0 bases and J by 11 bases, with 28 bases between the two germline ends. The DNA of the CDR3 is TGCAGTGCTAGAGATCTTACTATGGGAAAAAGGAGTGCGGGGGCTTTCTTT. The encoded protein is CSARDLTMGKRSAGAFF.

This rearrangement joins TRBV2 to TRBJ2-7; perhaps TRBD1 as D (6 bases). This CDR3 spans 14 amino acids. V was pared by 4 bases and J by 2 bases, with 12 bases between. CDR1 and CDR2 from the germline V gene are SNHLY and FYNNEI. Written as DNA, the CDR3 is TGTGCCAGCAGTGTGCACAGGGTTACCTACGAGCAGTACTTC. The encoded protein is CASSVHRVTYEQYF.

The chain links TRBV28 to TRBJ2-7, with 9 nucleotides matching TRBD2. The CDR3 contains 15 residues. Looked up from germline, CDR1 is MDHEN and CDR2 is SYDVKM. The V gene end was trimmed by 7 bases and the J gene end by 3 bases; junction bases not matched to a gene: 10. CDR3 nucleotides: TGTGCCAGCAAAACCTCGGGTAGCGGGAGCTACGAGCAGTACTTC. Translation gives CASKTSGSGSYEQYF. Together with reference TRBV28 and TRBJ2-7, the CDR3 gives the full variable domain: DVKVTQSSRYLVKRTGEKVFLECVQDMDHENMFWYRQDPGLGLRLIYFSYDVKMKEKGDIPEGYSVSREKKERFSLILESASTNQTSMYLCASKTSGSGSYEQYFGPGTRLTVT.

The chain links TRBV6-4 to TRBJ2-3; no firm D call. Germline V gene sequence: CDR1 MRHNA, CDR2 SNTAGT. Trimming removed 4 bases from V and 2 bases from J, with 7 bases in between. This CDR3 is 13 amino acids long. The CDR3 region is CASSVTDTDTQYF. The CDR3 nucleotides read TGTGCCAGCAGTGTGACGGACACAGATACGCAGTATTTT.

The genes are TRBV7-2 and TRBJ2-5; TRBD1 matches at 7 bases. Looked up from germline, CDR1 is SGHTA and CDR2 is FQGNSA. V shed 6 bases, J shed 4 bases, and the junction held 8 bases outside the gene matches. This CDR3 has 14 residues. CDR3 bases: TGTGCCAGCAGACCGCAGGGGGTGGGAGAGACCCAGTACTTC. Encoded protein: CASRPQGVGETQYF.

The chain is built from TRBV12-3 or TRBV12-4 and TRBJ1-2; TRBD1 is a possible D gene (5 bases). The V gene lost 3 bases and the J gene lost 6 bases, with 11 bases spanning the gap. The CDR3 totals 13 residues. The CDR3 here is CASSFAGTDGYTF. In DNA form, the CDR3 reads TGTGCCAGCAGTTTCGCAGGGACGGATGGCTACACCTTC.

The chain recombines TRBV24-1 with TRBJ2-3; no definite D call. The V gene's germline CDR1 is KGHDR and CDR2 SFDVKD. With 7 bases removed from V and 1 base from J, the gap between germline ends came to 11 bases. CDR3 length: 14 amino acids. This chain's CDR3 is CATSSPSGTDTQYF. In nucleotides, the CDR3 is TGTGCCACCAGCTCTCCCTCGGGCACAGATACGCAGTATTTT.

J is TRBJ2-7 and V is TRBV6-1, with 9 bases identical to TRBD1. Per germline, CDR1 MNHNS and CDR2 SASEGT. This CDR3 has 20 residues. Trimming removed 4 bases from V and 6 bases from J; junction bases left unmatched: 25. CDR3 sequence: CASSARNRIWAGTGSGEQYF. Here the CDR3 DNA reads TGTGCCAGCAGTGCTCGAAATCGGATCTGGGCCGGGACAGGGAGCGGCGAGCAGTACTTC.

This clonotype appeared a few times. The chain recombines TRBV7-2 with TRBJ2-7; 10 bases map to TRBD2. V trimming: 4 bases; J trimming: 3 bases; junction bases outside the gene matches: 3. Germline V lookup: CDR1 SGHTA, CDR2 FQGNSA. This CDR3 comprises 14 residues. As DNA, the CDR3 is TGTGCCAGCAGCTGGACTAGCGGAGGCTACGAGCAGTACTTC. It encodes CASSWTSGGYEQYF.